This T cell receptor (beta chain) was observed in a study of T cell repertoires in cytomegalovirus infection. At the level of the study: It was the public TCR beta signatures that indicated both CMV infection and matching HLA type. Study results and caveats: CMV-specific TCR beta clonotypes restricted by HLA-C dominated the ex vivo response. Cumulative frequency (of public TCR beta family members) identified carriers of CMV plus the relevant HLA.

The V gene end was trimmed by 1 base and the J gene end by 1 base; junction bases not matched to a gene: 3. This CDR3 is 16 amino acids long. From germline, CDR1 is SGHNT and CDR2 YYREEE (reference sequence). TCRdb recomputed calls from the reads with MiXCR, one row per CDR3 protein. This table holds about 310,000 distinct CDR3 sequences, 17% found once. On this clonotype itself: Its antigen is as yet unknown.

The rearrangement uses TRBV5-4 and TRBJ1-4; 8 bases align to TRBD1. The TCR originated in a human donor in good health (CMV status not recorded). Some clones in this sample may be carry-over from other donors' samples. The material sequenced was PBMCs. The CDR3 sequence: CASSLQGAGTNEKLFF. In nucleotides, the CDR3 is TGTGCCAGCAGCTTGCAGGGGGCCGGAACTAATGAAAAACTGTTTTTT.